What follows describes a single T cell receptor beta chain. Antigen unknown. These data are taken from a study of OX40 agonist ivuxolimab in advanced cancers. Turning to the study itself: Administration of intravenous ivuxolimab to patients occurred every 2 weeks at 0.01 to 10 mg/kg. Points from the study as a whole: Expanded clones belonging to CD8+ T cells outnumbered, on average, those of CD4+. At 0.1 to 3.0 mg/kg, CD4+ and CD8+ blood T cells expanded clonally by week 6.

This CDR3 spans 18 amino acids. Trimming took 4 bases from V and 5 from J, leaving 21 bases between them. CDR1 and CDR2 (germline): SGHNT, YENEEA. The data were produced by immunoSEQ multiplex PCR, yet TCRdb's version contains in-frame clones alone and is incomplete. The data hold 15,000 to 20,000 clones, with more than 80% observed a single time. The specimen was CD4+ or CD8+ T cells sorted from blood, collected in a trial of the OX40 agonist ivuxolimab. This receptor was taken from an adult with an advanced solid tumor such as melanoma, head and neck, liver or kidney cancer. The chain joins TRBV11-3 to TRBJ2-6; D is ambiguous. CDR3 sequence reads: CASSYDKSRQSRANVLTF. CDR3 bases: TGTGCCAGCAGCTATGACAAATCTCGACAAAGTCGGGCCAACGTCCTGACTTTC.